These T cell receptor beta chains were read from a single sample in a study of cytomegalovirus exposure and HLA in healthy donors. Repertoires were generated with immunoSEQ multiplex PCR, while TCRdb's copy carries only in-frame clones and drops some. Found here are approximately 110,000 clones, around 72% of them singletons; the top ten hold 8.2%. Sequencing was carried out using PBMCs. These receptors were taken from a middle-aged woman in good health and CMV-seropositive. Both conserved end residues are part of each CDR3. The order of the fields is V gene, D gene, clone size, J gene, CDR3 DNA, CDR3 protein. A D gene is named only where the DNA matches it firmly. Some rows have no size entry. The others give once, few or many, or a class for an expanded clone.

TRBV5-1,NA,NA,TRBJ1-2,TGCGCCAGCAGCTCTTCCGAGGACAGCTATGGCTACACCTTC,CASSSSEDSYGYTF
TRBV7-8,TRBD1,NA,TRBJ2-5,TGTGCCGGGGGACAGCTACAAGAGACCCAGTACTTC,CAGGQLQETQYF
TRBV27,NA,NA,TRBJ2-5,TGTGCCAGCAGTTACACGTACCAAGAGACCCAGTACTTC,CASSYTYQETQYF
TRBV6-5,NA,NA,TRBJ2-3,TGTGCCAGCAGTTACGATAGAGATACGCAGTATTTT,CASSYDRDTQYF
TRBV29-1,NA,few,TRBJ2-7,TGCAGCGTTGAAGATGGTAGGGGATCGTACGAGCAGTACTTC,CSVEDGRGSYEQYF
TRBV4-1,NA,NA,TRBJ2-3,TGCGCCAGCAGCCTTCTGCCAGGCACAGATACGCAGTATTTT,CASSLLPGTDTQYF
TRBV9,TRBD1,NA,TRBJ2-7,TGTGCCAGCAGCGCTACCGGGACAGCCTCCTACGAGCAGTACTTC,CASSATGTASYEQYF
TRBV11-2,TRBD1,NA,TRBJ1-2,TGTGCCAGCAGCAACCTGGGACAGGCCCGCTATGGCTACACCTTC,CASSNLGQARYGYTF
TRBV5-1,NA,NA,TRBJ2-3,TGCGCCAGCAGCTTGAATCGGGATACGCAGTATTTT,CASSLNRDTQYF
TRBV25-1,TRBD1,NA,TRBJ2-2,TGTGCCAGCAGTGAGGACAGGGCCCTTCCAAACACCGGGGAGCTGTTTTTT,CASSEDRALPNTGELFF
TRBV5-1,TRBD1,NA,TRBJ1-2,TGCGCCAGCAGCCCGACAGGGGGGGTCTATGGCTACACCTTC,CASSPTGGVYGYTF
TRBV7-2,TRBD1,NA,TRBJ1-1,TGTGCCAGCAGCCCCAAGACAGGGTCGAACACTGAAGCTTTCTTT,CASSPKTGSNTEAFF
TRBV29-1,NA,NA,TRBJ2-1,TGCAGCGTTGACAACCCCCTGGGCGTCTGGTCCTACAATGAGCAGTTCTTC,CSVDNPLGVWSYNEQFF
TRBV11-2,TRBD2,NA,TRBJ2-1,TGTGCCAGCAGCTCATGGAGTAGCGGGGGTAAATGGGAGCAGTTCTTC,CASSSWSSGGKWEQFF
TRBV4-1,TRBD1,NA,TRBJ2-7,TGCGCCAGCAGCCGACCGGGACAGGACTACGAGCAGTACTTC,CASSRPGQDYEQYF
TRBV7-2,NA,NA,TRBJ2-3,TGTGCCAGCAGCTTAGCCAGGGCGACAGATACGCAGTATTTT,CASSLARATDTQYF
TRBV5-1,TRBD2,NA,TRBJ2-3,TGCGCCAGCAGCTTGGAGGCGGGGGGGGATACGCAGTATTTT,CASSLEAGGDTQYF
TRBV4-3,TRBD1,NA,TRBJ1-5,TGCGCCAGCAGCCACGACAGGGATCGCCAGCCCCAGCATTTT,CASSHDRDRQPQHF
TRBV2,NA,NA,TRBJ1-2,TGTGCCAGTGGACAGTTCTGGTATGGCTACACCTTC,CASGQFWYGYTF